The present TCR beta chain was sequenced within a study of CD8+CD57+ T cells in acquired aplastic anemia. Study-level background: DNA from sorted CD4+ and CD8+ cells averaged around 3 ug. Approximately 11 million reads were obtained on average for healthy donor CD4+ cells.

Genomic DNA, serving as template, underwent TCR beta VDJ and CDR3 profiling. TCRdb itself ran the reads through MiXCR, one entry per CDR3 protein. This repertoire shows about 190,000 distinct CDR3 sequences, 50% to 55% found once; its top ten account for approximately 15%. General observations from the study: Patients and controls shared 25 to 30 CD8+ CDR3 sequences, highly expressed in patients. CD8+ Simpson's diversity did not differ significantly between patients and controls.

Note on this clonotype: Its antigen is still unknown.

Germline V gene lookup returns CDR1 ENHRY and CDR2 SYGVKD. The CDR3 is 15 residues long. Trimming removed 6 bases at V and 5 bases at J, with 16 bases between. The V and J genes are TRBV10-3 and TRBJ1-4, with D perhaps matching TRBD1 (6 bases). Sequencing input: sorted CD4+, CD8+, or CD8+CD57+ T cells (not recorded which) from PBMCs. The clonotype was recovered from a human donor in good health, serving as a control. The CDR3 spells CAISRGTGQNEKLFF. DNA for the CDR3: TGTGCCATCAGCCGAGGAACAGGGCAAAATGAAAAACTGTTTTTT.